This is a list of T cell receptor beta chains from one sample in a study of blood T cell repertoires in COVID-19. TCRdb keeps only in-frame clones here, not all; method: immunoSEQ multiplex PCR. Among around 170,000 clones listed, about 87% were seen once. Sequencing was performed on peripheral blood. The receptors come from a man aged 55 to 69 with COVID-19, enrolled during active disease. The CDR3 runs from the conserved cysteine through the conserved F or W. A D gene is named only where the DNA matches it firmly. Only part of the rows carry a size: once, few, many, or a class if the clone is expanded.

.	.	TRBV5-4	TRBJ2-3	TGTGCCAGCAGCCGGGGGACCCTCACAGATACGCAGTATTTT	CASSRGTLTDTQYF
TRBD1	.	TRBV5-4	TRBJ2-7	TGTGCCAGCAGCCCCCGGCCTCCGGGACAGGGCGCGGACGAGCAGTACTTC	CASSPRPPGQGADEQYF
TRBD1	once	TRBV9	TRBJ2-5	TGTGCCAGCAGCGTAGGGGGACAGACTACACAAGAGACCCAGTACTTC	CASSVGGQTTQETQYF
TRBD1	.	TRBV19	TRBJ1-6	TGTGCCAGTAGTACCCGGGACAGAGGGAATTCACCCCTCCACTTT	CASSTRDRGNSPLHF
.	.	TRBV6-5	TRBJ1-1	TGTGCCAGCAGCCCCGGAGGGCTAATCACTGAAGCTTTCTTT	CASSPGGLITEAFF
TRBD1	.	TRBV7-9	TRBJ2-5	TGTGCCAGCAGCTCCGGACAGGGGGTCACAGAGACCCAGTACTTC	CASSSGQGVTETQYF
.	few	TRBV7-8	TRBJ1-4	TGTGCCAGCAGCTTAGTCCCTTGGGACCGGGGGAATGAAAAACTGTTTTTT	CASSLVPWDRGNEKLFF
TRBD2	.	TRBV5-5	TRBJ2-1	TGTGCCAGCAGCTTGGCCACTAGCGGGAGGCTGAATGAGCAGTTCTTC	CASSLATSGRLNEQFF
.	few	TRBV28	TRBJ1-1	TGTGCCAGCCTGGTGACGACAAACACTGAAGCTTTCTTT	CASLVTTNTEAFF
.	.	TRBV7-9	TRBJ1-1	TGTGCCAGCAGCTTCAGTCGGGGAGGGTCCTTCGAAGCTTTCTTT	CASSFSRGGSFEAFF
.	.	TRBV3-1/TRBV3-2	TRBJ2-3	TGTGCCAGCAGCCCGGCGGGGAAATCGACAGATACGCAGTATTTT	CASSPAGKSTDTQYF
.	.	TRBV6-5	TRBJ1-2	TGTGCCAGCAGCGTACGGGGAATCTATGGCTACACCTTC	CASSVRGIYGYTF
.	.	TRBV23-1	TRBJ1-4	TGCGCCAGCAGAGACCGAAACAGGGTTCGATCTGAAAAACTGTTTTTT	CASRDRNRVRSEKLFF
.	.	TRBV18	TRBJ1-1	TGTGCCAGCTCGACCGCGGGGTTGCGGACGAGAACTGAAGCTTTCTTT	CASSTAGLRTRTEAFF
.	.	TRBV19	TRBJ1-1	TGTGCCAGTAGTACCGCTTCTTCAGTTACTGAAGCTTTCTTT	CASSTASSVTEAFF
.	large	TRBV5-6	TRBJ1-5	TGTGCCAGCAGCTCCCTAAGTCAGCCCCAGCATTTT	CASSSLSQPQHF
.	.	TRBV7-3	TRBJ1-1	TGTGCCAGCAGCTTAACGGGGGGGTCAATGAACACTGAAGCTTTCTTT	CASSLTGGSMNTEAFF
.	.	TRBV19	TRBJ1-1	TGTGCCAGTACCACCACACAAATGAACACTGAAGCTTTCTTT	CASTTTQMNTEAFF
TRBD1	.	TRBV4-1	TRBJ1-5	TGCGCCAGCAGCCAAGATCCGGACAGGGTCAATCAGCCCCAGCATTTT	CASSQDPDRVNQPQHF
.	.	TRBV7-3	TRBJ2-6	TGTGCCAGCAGCCACACACGCTCTGGGGCCAACGTCCTGACTTTC	CASSHTRSGANVLTF
.	.	TRBV19	TRBJ2-1	TGTGCCAGTAGTCTGTCCGGGACTCCGATCTACAATGAGCAGTTCTTC	CASSLSGTPIYNEQFF
.	.	TRBV7-2	TRBJ1-1	TGTGCCAGCAGTCTTACACGAAACACTGAAGCTTTCTTT	CASSLTRNTEAFF
.	.	TRBV28	TRBJ1-2	TGTGCCAGCAGTTCAGGAGGGGCGCAAAACTATGGCTACACCTTC	CASSSGGAQNYGYTF
TRBD1	.	TRBV18	TRBJ1-1	TGTGCCAGCTCATCGGGACAGCCGGATGAAGCTTTCTTT	CASSSGQPDEAFF
.	.	TRBV19	TRBJ1-4	TGTGCCAGTAGTGGAAGGACTGCAACTAATGAAAAACTGTTTTTT	CASSGRTATNEKLFF
.	.	TRBV6-5	TRBJ1-1	TGTGCCAGCAGTTACTCCTTCGGGGAAATGAACACTGAAGCTTTCTTT	CASSYSFGEMNTEAFF
TRBD1	.	TRBV28	TRBJ1-1	TGTGCCAGCAGCCTGACAGGGGGCACTGAAGCTTTCTTT	CASSLTGGTEAFF
TRBD1	.	TRBV13	TRBJ1-5	TGTGCCAGCAGCTTAGGACAGGGGGGTAGCAATCAGCCCCAGCATTTT	CASSLGQGGSNQPQHF
.	medium-sized	TRBV2	TRBJ1-5	TGTGCCAGCACCAGAGAGGGCAATCAGCCCCAGCATTTT	CASTREGNQPQHF
TRBD1	.	TRBV24-1	TRBJ1-2	TGTGCCACCAGTGATTGGACAGGTGGCTACACCTTC	CATSDWTGGYTF
TRBD1	.	TRBV14	TRBJ1-2	TGTGCCAGCAGCCAAGGGACAGGGGATGGCTACACCTTC	CASSQGTGDGYTF
.	.	TRBV19	TRBJ1-4	TGTGCCAGTAGTATGCAGTCTAATGAAAAACTGTTTTTT	CASSMQSNEKLFF
.	.	TRBV6-2/TRBV6-3	TRBJ1-6	TGTGCCAGCAGTATCGGGGGTACACCCCTCCACTTT	CASSIGGTPLHF
.	once	TRBV18	TRBJ1-1	TGTGCCAGCTCACCTGTCCAGAACACTGAAGCTTTCTTT	CASSPVQNTEAFF
TRBD1	once	TRBV10-3	TRBJ1-4	TGTGCCATCAGCGGGGGGGTCCCGGGACAGGGCCCTAATGAAAAACTGTTTTTT	CAISGGVPGQGPNEKLFF
.	.	TRBV9	TRBJ1-5	TGTGCCAGCAGCGCGGGGGGGGATTTGAATCAGCCCCAGCATTTT	CASSAGGDLNQPQHF
.	.	TRBV5-1	TRBJ2-6	TGCGCCAGCAGAACGGGGGAGGTTAGGACCGGGGCCAACGTCCTGACTTTC	CASRTGEVRTGANVLTF
.	.	TRBV6-2/TRBV6-3	TRBJ2-7	TGTGCCAGCAGTTACGGCAGGCACCCCTACGAGCAGTACTTC	CASSYGRHPYEQYF
TRBD1	.	TRBV6-6	TRBJ2-7	TGTGCCAGCAGTTTCAGTCCGGGACAGACCTACGAGCAGTACTTC	CASSFSPGQTYEQYF
.	.	TRBV7-8	TRBJ2-7	TGTGCCAGCAGCTTGGAGGCACGTCCTCTATACGAGCAGTACTTC	CASSLEARPLYEQYF
.	.	TRBV3-1/TRBV3-2	TRBJ2-6	TGTGCCAGCAGCCACTCGAACAGGGAAAACTCTGGGGCCAACGTCCTGACTTTC	CASSHSNRENSGANVLTF
.	.	TRBV30	TRBJ1-5	TGTGCCTGGAGTTGGGGGGGGAATCAGCCCCAGCATTTT	CAWSWGGNQPQHF
.	.	TRBV2	TRBJ1-6	TGTGCCAGCAGGCCCCAGGGAACTTCACCCCTCCACTTT	CASRPQGTSPLHF
.	.	TRBV5-5	TRBJ2-2	TGTGCCAGCAGCTTCGCGACAGGCCGGACCGGGGAGCTGTTTTTT	CASSFATGRTGELFF
.	.	TRBV29-1	TRBJ1-2	TGCAGCGTTGGGGGGCAGATGAACTATGGCTACACCTTC	CSVGGQMNYGYTF
.	.	TRBV15	TRBJ1-4	TGTGCCACCAGCAGAGGTGGCGGATCTAATGAAAAACTGTTTTTT	CATSRGGGSNEKLFF
TRBD1	.	TRBV19	TRBJ1-6	TGTGCCAGTAGTATAGCTACAGGGGATTCACCCCTCCACTTT	CASSIATGDSPLHF
TRBD1	.	TRBV6-2/TRBV6-3	TRBJ1-2	TGTGCCAGCAGTCACCCGGGACAGCTGGTAGGCTACACCTTC	CASSHPGQLVGYTF
.	.	TRBV7-9	TRBJ1-1	TGTGCCAGCAGCTTAATCGGGGGTGGGACTGAAGCTTTCTTT	CASSLIGGGTEAFF
TRBD2	.	TRBV7-2	TRBJ2-1	TGTGCCAGCAGCGTATCGGGACTAGACAATGAGCAGTTCTTC	CASSVSGLDNEQFF
TRBD1	few	TRBV7-8	TRBJ1-2	TGTGCCAGCAGTTTATCCCCCACAGGGGACTTGGGGGGCTACACCTTC	CASSLSPTGDLGGYTF